The sequence of this TCR beta chain was determined in a study of CD8+ T cells in alopecia areata. About the study: Severity scoring for treated patients was based on the percentage of affected scalp area. The study's findings and limits: In scalp and blood during tofacitinib, many expanded lesional clones persisted. Lesional tissue from the scalp (especially in alopecia totalis/universalis) showed higher clonality than normal scalp.

Treatment: oral pan-JAK inhibitor, 5-10 mg twice daily. Sequencing used cDNA as its template, made by extracting RNA and reverse transcribing it. Profiled with immunoSEQ multiplex PCR; TCRdb holds only in-frame clones, not every one. The profile shows 150,000 to 200,000 clones, approximately 62% of them singletons. This clone showed up just a few times. Its specificity is not known. Between the trimmed V and J ends, which lost 6 bases and 1 base, there was a span of 14 bases. The CDR3 extends over 14 amino acids. The V gene's germline CDR1 is SGHRS and CDR2 YFSETQ. This sequence originates from a human donor with alopecia areata. The V and J genes are TRBV5-1 and TRBJ2-7; the D gene is possibly TRBD1 (6 bases). Material: CD4+ T cells sorted from blood, obtained at week 24, from a patient treated with tofacitinib. CDR3 in amino acids: CASNIQGASYEQYF. The CDR3 DNA follows: TGCGCCAGCAATATACAGGGAGCATCCTACGAGCAGTACTTC.